This paragraph reports one T cell receptor (beta chain). What it binds is not known. Germline CDR1 is GTSNPN and CDR2 is SVGIG (reference sequence). The CDR3 length is 13 residues. V dropped 4 bases and J dropped 4 bases, with 13 bases sitting between them. This record comes from a study of cytotoxic CD8 clonotypes in ibrutinib-treated CLL. Study outcomes and limitations: Clonality was elevated at ibrutinib response and had returned toward baseline at progression. Circulating CD8+ T-cell counts were tracked by baseline clonality, which exceeded that of age-matched healthy donors. The clonality rise at ibrutinib response reflected private clonotype expansion.

Produced via immunoSEQ multiplex PCR; TCRdb's table is partial and in-frame only. The top ten clones hold roughly an eighth of a sample with some 200,000 clones, 72% of them seen once. The authors obtained approximately 2.2 micrograms of genomic DNA from cryopreserved PBMCs for TCR beta libraries. The chain joins TRBV30 to TRBJ1-2; D unclear. The sample was PBMCs, taken after 24 months of ibrutinib treatment. The TCR originated in a human donor with chronic lymphocytic leukemia. The CDR3 region is CAWNVGVPYGYTF. In DNA form, the CDR3 reads TGTGCCTGGAACGTTGGGGTACCCTATGGCTACACCTTC. Full variable domain (rest looked up from reference TRBV30 and TRBJ1-2): SQTIHQWPATLVQPVGSPLSLECTVEGTSNPNLYWYRQAAGRGLQLLFYSVGIGQISSEVPQNLSASRPQDRQFILSSKKLLLSDSGFYLCAWNVGVPYGYTFGSGTRLTVV.